These 2 T cell receptor beta chains share one sample of origin, sequenced in a study of cytomegalovirus exposure and HLA in healthy donors. Use of 60 Vbeta and 13 Jbeta primers characterized the PCR. Generated by immunoSEQ multiplex PCR, the TCRdb table keeps only in-frame clones and is missing some. The sample yields approximately 240,000 clones, around 80% seen once. The sample taken for sequencing was PBMCs. These receptors all stem from a woman in her sixties in good health and CMV-seropositive.

The V gene is TRBV18, the J gene TRBJ2-1; D remains unclear. Trimming left V 1 base short and J 8 bases short, with 21 bases between. Germline V CDR1 and CDR2: KGHSH, LQKENI. CDR3 size: 17 residues. DNA of the CDR3: TGTGCCAGCTCACCACTGTCCCTCGGCCAGGCATTACATGAGCAGTTCTTC. It specifies CASSPLSLGQALHEQFF.

This chain links TRBV2 with TRBJ2-3; 7 bases agree with TRBD1. The ends lost 5 bases at V and 4 bases at J; junction bases unmatched: 6. This CDR3 has 14 residues. The germline V gene has CDR1 SNHLY and CDR2 FYNNEI. CDR3 sequence (DNA): TGTGCCAGCAGTTTACAGGGGAACCCAGATACGCAGTATTTT. It translates to CASSLQGNPDTQYF.